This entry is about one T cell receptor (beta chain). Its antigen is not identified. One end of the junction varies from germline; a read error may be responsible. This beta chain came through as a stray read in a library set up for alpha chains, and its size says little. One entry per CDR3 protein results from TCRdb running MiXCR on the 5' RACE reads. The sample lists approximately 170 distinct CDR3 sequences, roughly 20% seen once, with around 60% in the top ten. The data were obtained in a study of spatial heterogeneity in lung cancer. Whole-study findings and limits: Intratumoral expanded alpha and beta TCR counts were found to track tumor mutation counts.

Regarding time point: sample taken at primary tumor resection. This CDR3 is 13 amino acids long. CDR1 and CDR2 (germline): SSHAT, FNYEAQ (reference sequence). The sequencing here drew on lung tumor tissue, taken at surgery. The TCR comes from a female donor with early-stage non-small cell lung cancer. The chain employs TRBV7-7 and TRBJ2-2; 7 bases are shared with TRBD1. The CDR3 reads CASRPTGVGELFF. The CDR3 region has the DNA TGTGCTAGCAGACCTACAGGGGTCGGGGAGCTGTTTTTT. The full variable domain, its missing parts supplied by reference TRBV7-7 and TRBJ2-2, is GAGVSQSPRYKVTKRGQDVTLRCDPISSHATLYWYQQALGQGPEFLTYFNYEAQPDKSGLPSDRFSAERPEGSISTLTIQRTEQRDSAMYRCASRPTGVGELFFGEGSRLTVL.